These 2 T cell receptor beta chains were sequenced from one sample in a study of cytomegalovirus exposure and HLA in healthy donors. PCR involved 60 Vbeta and 13 Jbeta primers. Produced via immunoSEQ multiplex PCR; TCRdb's table is partial and in-frame only. The table records about 120,000 clones, approximately 71% of them present only once. The sequenced sample consisted of PBMCs. The receptors come from a woman between 45 and 65 years old in good health and CMV-seronegative.

CDR3 sequence: CASSLAGTYEKLFF. The CDR3, as DNA: TGTGCCAGCAGCTTAGCCGGGACATATGAAAAACTGTTTTTT. J is TRBJ1-4 and V is TRBV11-2, with D possibly matching TRBD1 (6 bases). V was pared by 1 base and J by 6 bases, with 9 bases between. Germline V lookup: CDR1 SGHAT, CDR2 FQNNGV. CDR3 length: 14 amino acids.

V gene TRBV19 combines with J gene TRBJ1-2; D might be TRBD1 (5 bases). CDR3 length: 15 amino acids. V lost 0 bases to trimming and J lost 3 bases, with 11 bases between them. The germline V gene has CDR1 LNHDA and CDR2 SQIVND (reference sequence). The CDR3 region is CASSIDRDSYYGYTF. The CDR3 DNA follows: TGTGCCAGTAGTATAGATCGTGACAGCTACTATGGCTACACCTTC.